This entry is about one T cell receptor beta chain. V gave up 4 bases and J gave up 4 bases, with 10 bases separating them. Per the germline V gene, CDR1 is MNHEY and CDR2 is SMNVEV (reference sequence). The CDR3 consists of 13 residues. Sequencing used immunoSEQ multiplex PCR; TCRdb keeps in-frame clones, though not all of them. The sample consists of some 190,000 clones, 80% to 95% of them appearing once. The entry originates in a study of T cell responses to AZD1222 COVID-19 vaccine. The specimen was peripheral blood, collected 28 days after the second AZD1222 dose. This sequence originates from an adult who received the AZD1222 COVID-19 vaccine. The rearrangement joins TRBV27 to TRBJ1-1, with a possible D match to TRBD1 (6 bases). The DNA of the CDR3 is TGTGCCAGCAGTTCAACAGGGATCACTGAAGCTTTCTTT. Its protein is CASSSTGITEAFF.